Each of the 20 T cell receptor beta chains below was sequenced from the same sample in a study of identical twins. TCRdb fed the 5' RACE reads into MiXCR, producing one record per CDR3 protein. This sample yields approximately 240,000 distinct CDR3 sequences, of which more than 13% are seen a single time; approximately 8.8% belongs to the top ten. The sequenced sample was memory (CD45RO+) T cells sorted from blood. These TCRs come from a woman younger than 30 in good health.

At least ten counts were recorded for this clonotype. J is TRBJ2-1 and V is TRBV6-2 or TRBV6-3, with 7 bases matching TRBD1. The junction had 0 bases not matched to a gene; V was cut back by 0 bases and J by 4 bases. Germline CDR1 and CDR2: MNHEY and SVGEGT. The CDR3 extends over 14 amino acids. Written as DNA, the CDR3 is TGTGCCAGCAGTTACTCGACAGGGTACAATGAGCAGTTCTTC. Residues: CASSYSTGYNEQFF.

This chain connects TRBV21-1 to TRBJ2-1; the table's TRBD1 call for D was not verified on the DNA. TRBV21-1 is deemed a pseudogene. CDR3 length: 16 residues. The CDR3 here is CASRGQGSGGHNEQFF. The CDR3 DNA reads TGTGCCAGCAGGGGGCAGGGAAGCGGTGGGCACAATGAGCAGTTCTTC.

This clonotype occurred a few times. The chain combines TRBV7-2 with TRBJ1-5; TRBD1 might be the D (5 bases). Germline CDR1 and CDR2: SGHTA and FQGNSA. V lost 5 bases to trimming and J lost 6 bases, with 14 bases between them. The CDR3 covers 14 residues. CDR3 sequence: CASSPRTGGQPQHF. The CDR3 DNA is TGTGCCAGCAGCCCTCGGACGGGGGGTCAGCCCCAGCATTTT.

In regard to this clonotype: The junction does not match germline at one end; this may be a read error. The chain has TRBV28 and TRBJ1-6, with D perhaps TRBD1 (6 bases). The germline gives CDR1 MDHEN, CDR2 SYDVKM. The CDR3 extends over 16 amino acids. The CDR3 sequence: CTSSHFQRGGASPLHF. CDR3 DNA sequence: TGTACCAGCAGCCACTTCCAACGCGGGGGCGCTTCACCCCTCCACTTT.

The chain is built from TRBV20-1 and TRBJ1-1; D unclear. This CDR3 has 13 residues. Germline V lookup: CDR1 DFQATT, CDR2 SNEGSKA (reference sequence). Trimming left V 0 bases short and J 6 bases short, with 11 bases between. The DNA of the CDR3 is TGCAGTGCTAGAGATTATATGGGTTCTGAAGCTTTCTTT. This sequence encodes CSARDYMGSEAFF.

This chain links TRBV20-1 with TRBJ2-1; a weak D match, TRBD2 (5 bases). The V gene lost 8 bases and the J gene lost 7 bases, with 27 bases spanning the gap. This CDR3 has 16 amino acids. Germline V CDR1 and CDR2: DFQATT, SNEGSKA (reference sequence). The CDR3 sequence: CSSFGRAAGASNEQFF. In DNA form, the CDR3 reads TGCAGTTCTTTCGGCCGGGCTGCGGGCGCGAGTAATGAGCAGTTCTTC.

In this sample, this clonotype turned up a few times. The J gene is TRBJ2-3, the V gene TRBV9, with a possible D match to TRBD2 (5 bases). The V and J ends lost 2 bases and 6 bases respectively, with 13 bases between them. This CDR3 spans 14 amino acids. Germline V lookup: CDR1 SGDLS, CDR2 YYNGEE. The CDR3 loop is CASSVSPSGDTQYF. CDR3 in DNA: TGTGCCAGCAGCGTGAGCCCTTCGGGGGATACGCAGTATTTT.

This clonotype occurred many times. One end of the junction varies from germline; a read error may be responsible. The chain carries TRBV18 and TRBJ2-2; D is undetermined. The CDR3 has 15 amino acids. Germline CDR1 and CDR2: KGHSH and LQKENI. In DNA, the CDR3 is TGTGCCAGCCCACCAGGCACTTCGCTCACCGGGGAGCTGTTTTTT. Its translation: CASPPGTSLTGELFF.

This clonotype was seen more than once but under ten times. The J gene is TRBJ2-7, the V gene TRBV5-5, with 8 bases fitting TRBD1. The CDR3 has 13 residues. J was trimmed by 5 bases and V by 4 bases; bases with no gene match: 5. CDR1 SGHKS and CDR2 YYEKEE come from the germline V gene (reference sequence). The CDR3 spells CASSRDRGDEQYF. The DNA of the CDR3 is TGTGCCAGCAGCCGAGACAGGGGCGACGAGCAGTACTTC. The variable domain in full, with the rest retrieved from reference TRBV5-5 and TRBJ2-7, is DAGVTQSPTHLIKTRGQQVTLRCSPISGHKSVSWYQQVLGQGPQFIFQYYEKEERGRGNFPDRFSARQFPNYSSELNVNALLLGDSALYLCASSRDRGDEQYFGPGTRLTVT.

This clonotype showed up just a few times. The chain combines TRBV7-3 with TRBJ2-3, with 8 bases fitting TRBD2. The germline V gene encodes CDR1 SGHTA and CDR2 FQGTGA. The CDR3 length is 13 residues. V lost 1 base and J lost 12; bases outside the gene matches: 6. The CDR3 loop reads CASSLKGSGGQYF. CDR3 nucleotides: TGTGCCAGCAGCTTAAAAGGGAGCGGGGGCCAGTATTTT.

This clonotype has more than one count but fewer than ten. The chain carries TRBV18 and TRBJ2-4; D unclear. The CDR3 has 16 residues. Trimming took 0 bases from V and 0 from J, leaving 9 bases between them. Per the germline V gene, CDR1 is KGHSH and CDR2 is LQKENI. This chain's CDR3 is CASSPPQALAKNIQYF. CDR3 coding DNA: TGTGCCAGCTCACCACCCCAGGCGCTAGCCAAAAACATTCAGTACTTC.

This clonotype was picked up a small number of times. The genes are TRBV9 and TRBJ2-1, with 8 bases lining up with TRBD2. This CDR3 is 14 amino acids long. The J segment lost 7 bases and the V segment lost 4 bases, leaving 7 bases of the junction unmatched. Germline CDR1 and CDR2: SGDLS and YYNGEE. The CDR3, as DNA: TGTGCCAGCAGCCCATTAGCGGGGCATAATGAGCAGTTCTTC. It translates to CASSPLAGHNEQFF.

This clonotype was recorded at least ten times. One junction end does not reproduce the germline sequence, and a read error may be involved. The CDR3 DNA reads TGTGCCAGTTGGACGGACCAGAGGTACAGTGAGCAGTTCTTC. Translating it yields CASWTDQRYSEQFF. The chain is built from TRBV6-1 and TRBJ2-1; D gene ambiguous. The germline V gene has CDR1 MNHNS and CDR2 SASEGT. This CDR3 contains 14 residues.

In its sample, this clonotype was seen a few times. The chain employs TRBV20-1 and TRBJ2-7; 9 bases fit TRBD1. V lost 5 bases and J lost 4; bases outside the gene matches: 15. The CDR3 is made up of 16 amino acids. CDR1 and CDR2 (germline): DFQATT, SNEGSKA (reference sequence). CDR3 amino acids: CSALNVDRGLGYEQYF. The CDR3 DNA follows: TGCAGTGCTCTCAACGTGGACAGGGGCCTCGGGTACGAGCAGTACTTC.

This clonotype was counted a few times. The chain is built from TRBV6-1 and TRBJ1-1; 8 bases fit TRBD1. Germline values: CDR1 MNHNS, CDR2 SASEGT. With V trimmed by 5 bases and J by 1 base, 6 bases remained unmatched. CDR3 length: 15 residues. The CDR3 reads CASSRHDRGNTEAFF. The CDR3 DNA follows: TGTGCCAGCAGTCGCCATGACAGGGGGAACACTGAAGCTTTCTTT.

This clonotype was picked up many times. J is TRBJ1-1 and V is TRBV4-3; tentatively, D is TRBD1 (5 bases). The ends were cut back, 1 base at V and 3 bases at J, with 6 bases in the middle. This CDR3 contains 13 residues. CDR1 and CDR2 (germline): LGHNA, YSLEER. The CDR3 nucleotides read TGCGCCAGCAGCCAAGGACAGTACACTGAAGCTTTCTTT. Protein sequence: CASSQGQYTEAFF.

In this sample, this clonotype turned up a few times. The CDR3 DNA follows: TGTGCCTGGAGTCCCAGCCCGGGGAATTCACCCCTCCACTTT. Translating gives CAWSPSPGNSPLHF. V usage is TRBV30 and J usage is TRBJ1-6; D not certain. The CDR3 loop spans 14 amino acids. V shed 2 bases and J shed 7 bases, with 12 bases lying between them. The germline gives CDR1 GTSNPN, CDR2 SVGIG (reference sequence).

A few counts support this clonotype. The chain combines TRBV7-2 with TRBJ2-3; D remains ambiguous. Germline CDR1 is SGHTA and CDR2 is FQGNSA. The V end was cut by 6 bases, the J end by 4 bases, with 11 bases between. The CDR3 is 13 residues long. CDR3 DNA: TGTGCCAGCAGAAAATGGACCCCAGATACGCAGTATTTT. It specifies CASRKWTPDTQYF. The full variable domain, rest sourced from reference TRBV7-2 and TRBJ2-3, is GAGVSQSPSNKVTEKGKDVELRCDPISGHTALYWYRQSLGQGLEFLIYFQGNSAPDKSGLPSDRFSAERTGGSVSTLTIQRTQQEDSAVYLCASRKWTPDTQYFGPGTRLTVL.

This clonotype has more than one count but fewer than ten. This chain joins TRBV18 and TRBJ1-2; D is undetermined. The CDR3 sequence is 17 residues long. With 2 bases removed from V and 4 bases from J, the gap between germline ends came to 20 bases. Per the germline V gene, CDR1 is KGHSH and CDR2 is LQKENI. Here the CDR3 DNA reads TGTGCCAGCTCACCAATCACTAAATCGCAGTACCCCTATGGCTACACCTTC. This codes for CASSPITKSQYPYGYTF.

This clonotype appeared a few times. The rearrangement joins TRBV6-5 to TRBJ1-1; 9 positions match TRBD1. The V segment lost 2 bases and the J segment 8 bases; nucleotides outside the gene matches: 3. The CDR3 loop spans 13 amino acids. Germline lookup yields CDR1 MNHEY and CDR2 SVGAGI. The CDR3 bases are TGTGCCAGCAGTTACGGGACAGGGATGGAAGCTTTCTTT. Its protein is CASSYGTGMEAFF.